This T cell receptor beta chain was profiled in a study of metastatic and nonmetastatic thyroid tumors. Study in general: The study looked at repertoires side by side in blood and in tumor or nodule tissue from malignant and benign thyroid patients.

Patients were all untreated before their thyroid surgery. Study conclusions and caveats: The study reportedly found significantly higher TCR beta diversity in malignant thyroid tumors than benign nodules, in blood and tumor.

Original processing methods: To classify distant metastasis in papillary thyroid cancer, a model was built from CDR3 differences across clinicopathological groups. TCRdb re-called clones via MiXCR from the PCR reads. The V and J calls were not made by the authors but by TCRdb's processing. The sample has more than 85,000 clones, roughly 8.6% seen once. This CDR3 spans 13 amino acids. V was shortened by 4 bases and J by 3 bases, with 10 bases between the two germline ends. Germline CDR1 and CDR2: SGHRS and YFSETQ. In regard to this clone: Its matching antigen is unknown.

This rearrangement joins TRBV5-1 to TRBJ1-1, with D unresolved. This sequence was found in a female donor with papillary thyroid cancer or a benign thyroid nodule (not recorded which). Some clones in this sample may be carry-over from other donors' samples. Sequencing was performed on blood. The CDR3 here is CASSKSRDTEAFF. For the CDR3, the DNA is TGCGCCAGCAGCAAGTCCCGGGACACTGAAGCTTTCTTT. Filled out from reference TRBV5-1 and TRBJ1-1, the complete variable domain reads KAGVTQTPRYLIKTRGQQVTLSCSPISGHRSVSWYQQTPGQGLQFLFEYFSETQRNKGNFPGRFSGRQFSNSRSEMNVSTLELGDSALYLCASSKSRDTEAFFGQGTRLTVV.